This T cell receptor (beta chain) was recorded in a study of T-cell memory formation after mild COVID-19. Looking at the study overall: Clusters of TCRs were largely donor specific.

With constant-segment primers, 5'RACE yielded cDNA libraries of TCR alpha and TCR beta that carried sample barcodes and UMIs. One entry per CDR3 protein results from TCRdb running MiXCR on the 5' RACE reads. The repertoire holds hundreds of thousands of distinct CDR3 sequences, with approximately 14% as singletons. Study-wide results and caveats: Mainly CM and EM harbored the contracting CD4+ clones; mainly EMRA harbored the CD8+ ones. Pre-infection memory already had some responding clones, implying cross-reactive memory joined.

This clonotype was recorded many times. Its antigen is not known. Germline V CDR1 and CDR2: SGHTA, FQGNSA. V was trimmed by 3 bases and J by 4 bases, leaving 9 bases between them. This CDR3 contains 13 residues. Sequencing used PBMCs or a T cell subset sorted from them (not recorded which). This chain joins TRBV7-2 and TRBJ2-5, with D possibly matching TRBD1 (5 bases). This receptor was taken from a man aged 18 to 30 who had mild COVID-19 (a few samples of this study predate the infection). Cell type and time point are not known. CDR3 protein: CASSFAGPETQYF. The CDR3 bases are TGTGCCAGCAGCTTCGCAGGGCCAGAGACCCAGTACTTC.